Listed here are 6 T cell receptor beta chains from one sample, sequenced in a study of tumor-infiltrating lymphocytes in primary liver carcinoma. Germline DNA was also extracted, with blood RNA taken from unsorted whole blood. Making TCR beta cDNA involved approximately 530 ng total RNA and a constant-region primer. Investigators got TCR beta libraries out of three nested multiplex PCR rounds, done with slightly modified ARM-PCR. Primers for the first two PCR rounds were TRBV1-TRBV30 forward primers and a C-beta reverse primer (approximately 9 cycles per round). In TCRdb, the multiplex PCR reads were re-called with MiXCR into one record per CDR3 protein. Found here are about 200,000 distinct CDR3 sequences, approximately 65% of them singletons; the top ten hold roughly 7%. Sequencing was carried out using peripheral blood. The receptors were sampled from a woman aged 60-75 years with primary liver carcinoma and hepatitis B virus infection.

This clonotype has only a few counts. The chain links TRBV5-1 to TRBJ1-1, with a possible D match to TRBD1 (5 bases). The CDR3 loop spans 15 amino acids. Trimming left V 4 bases short and J 3 bases short, with 16 bases between. Germline CDR1 reads SGHRS; CDR2 reads YFSETQ. The CDR3: CASSPRGAGYTEAFF. Written as DNA, the CDR3 is TGCGCCAGCAGCCCCCGAGGGGCAGGTTACACTGAAGCTTTCTTT.

As concerns this clonotype: Being one base from a much bigger clone, this may be a read error. V gene TRBV12-3 or TRBV12-4 combines with J gene TRBJ1-2; possible D gene TRBD1, 5 bases. CDR3 size: 15 residues. The CDR3 region has the DNA TGTGCCAGCGGTGTGGGGGGGGTGCGTAACTATAGCTACACCTTC. It yields the protein CASGVGGVRNYSYTF.

This clonotype has a single count. V gene TRBV4-1 combines with J gene TRBJ2-7; 13 nucleotides match TRBD2. With V trimmed by 4 bases and J by 2 bases, 5 bases remained unmatched. The CDR3 has 16 residues. Germline lookup yields CDR1 MGHRA and CDR2 YSYEKL. The CDR3 nucleotides are TGCGCCAGCAGCCGGACTAGCGGGAGTAGGCCCTACGAGCAGTACTTC. Translated, it gives CASSRTSGSRPYEQYF.

This clonotype appeared many times. CDR3 nucleotide sequence: TGTGCCAGCAGCTTACAGGGGATCTTTGGGTTCTTC. Protein product: CASSLQGIFGFF. The chain combines TRBV7-9 with TRBJ2-1; D possibly corresponds to TRBD1 (6 bases). Germline CDR1 reads SEHNR; CDR2 reads FQNEAQ (reference sequence). The CDR3 extends over 12 amino acids. Trimming removed 2 bases from V and 15 bases from J, with 14 bases in between.

This clonotype was seen ten or more times. The chain employs TRBV29-1 and TRBJ2-2, with 11 nucleotides matching TRBD2. CDR1 is SQVTM and CDR2 is ANQGSEA in the germline V gene. The CDR3 extends over 17 amino acids. V shed 4 bases and J 7 bases; nucleotides not matched to a gene: 14. The CDR3 sequence: CSVGADGSGRDHGELFF. As DNA, the CDR3 is TGCAGCGTTGGGGCAGATGGTAGCGGGAGGGATCACGGGGAGCTGTTTTTT.

Turning to this clonotype: The junction departs from the called germline gene at one end, perhaps through a read error. This chain's CDR3 is CTSRAAETQYF. The CDR3, as DNA: TGCACCAGTAGGGCCGCCGAGACCCAGTACTTC. V gene TRBV5-1 combines with J gene TRBJ2-5; unclear D gene. Germline CDR1 SGHRS, CDR2 YFSETQ. This CDR3 has 11 amino acids.